A single sample gave rise to the 30 T cell receptor beta chains below, sequenced in a study of glioma-infiltrating T cells. Amplification of TCR alpha and beta CDR3 regions from RNA used iRepertoire nested multiplex PCR. TCRdb reprocessed the multiplex PCR reads with MiXCR, giving one entry per CDR3 protein. The table has 300,000 to 400,000 distinct CDR3 sequences, roughly two fifths seen once. Sequencing was carried out using glioma tissue, nonneoplastic brain tissue, or PBMCs (not recorded which). The origin of the receptors is a human donor with low-grade glioma or glioblastoma, undergoing nonglioma brain surgery, or in good health (not recorded which).

As to this clonotype: This may be a read error, as it is one base from a much larger clone. This rearrangement joins TRBV20-1 to TRBJ2-1; a weak D match, TRBD2 (5 bases). V dropped 1 base and J dropped 6 bases, with 16 bases sitting between them. The CDR3 is made up of 15 amino acids. Per the germline V gene, CDR1 is DFQATT and CDR2 is SNEGSKA (reference sequence). The chain's CDR3 is CSARALEALLNEQFF. CDR3 sequence (DNA): TGCAGTGCTAGAGCTCTGGAGGCACTACTCAATGAGCAGTTCTTC.

Points on this clonotype: At one of its ends the junction is not consistent with the germline gene, which may arise from a read error. This chain connects TRBV20-1 to TRBJ1-2; D unclear. There are 14 residues in the CDR3. The germline V gene has CDR1 DFQATT and CDR2 SNEGSKA (reference sequence). CDR3 bases: TGCAGTGCTAGAGGGCAGCTGGTTGACTATGGCTACGCCTTC. Translating it yields CSARGQLVDYGYAF.

This clonotype was seen only once. The chain uses TRBV12-3 or TRBV12-4 and TRBJ1-2, with no clear D. This CDR3 comprises 12 residues. V lost 3 bases and J 6 bases, leaving 8 bases between the germline ends. CDR3 coding DNA: TGTGCCAGCAGTTTCTATAGAAATGGCTACACCTTC. Its protein is CASSFYRNGYTF.

This clonotype was counted only a few times. The chain links TRBV2 to TRBJ1-5, with D perhaps matching TRBD1 (5 bases). V was shortened by 7 bases and J by 2 bases, with 15 bases between the two germline ends. CDR1 is SNHLY, CDR2 FYNNEI, per germline. CDR3 length: 15 residues. The CDR3 loop is CASTRDGGGNQPQHF. The CDR3 DNA sequence: TGTGCCAGCACTAGGGATGGAGGGGGCAATCAGCCCCAGCATTTT.

V and J are TRBV4-2 and TRBJ1-2, with 9 nucleotides matching TRBD1. Unmatched junction bases numbered 6, after V lost 0 bases and J lost 4 bases. The CDR3 is 16 amino acids. Per germline, CDR1 LGHNA and CDR2 YNFKEQ. CDR3: CASSQDRRTGVYGYTF. The CDR3 bases are TGTGCCAGCAGCCAAGATCGAAGGACAGGGGTCTATGGCTACACCTTC.

A note on this clonotype: At one of its ends the junction is not consistent with the germline gene, which may arise from a read error. This sequence joins TRBV25-1 and TRBJ2-5; D tentatively fits TRBD1 or TRBD2 (5 bases each). Germline CDR1 MGHDK, CDR2 SYGVNS. This CDR3 region has 13 residues. The CDR3 is CASSGDLRWTQNF. CDR3 nucleotide sequence: TGTGCCAGCAGTGGGGACCTTAGGTGGACCCAGAACTTC.

The chain has TRBV5-1 and TRBJ2-1; weak D call: TRBD2 (5 bases). CDR1 is SGHRS, CDR2 YFSETQ, per germline. Trimming stripped 2 bases from V and 6 bases from J, with 18 bases between. This CDR3 spans 16 amino acids. CDR3 sequence reads: CASSFSLSTRGNEQFF. In DNA, the CDR3 is TGCGCCAGCAGCTTCAGCCTCTCGACCCGGGGCAATGAGCAGTTCTTC.

This clonotype was seen a handful of times. The chain joins TRBV6-2 or TRBV6-3 to TRBJ2-1, with 9 bases matching TRBD2. Per the germline V gene, CDR1 is MNHEY and CDR2 is SVGEGT. J gave up 0 bases and V 0 bases, and 0 bases lay outside the gene matches. CDR3 length: 16 amino acids. In DNA, the CDR3 is TGTGCCAGCAGTTACTCTAGCGGGAGCTCCTACAATGAGCAGTTCTTC. It encodes CASSYSSGSSYNEQFF.

The V call is TRBV5-1, the J call TRBJ2-1, with TRBD1 as a possible D gene (5 bases). V dropped 4 bases and J dropped 0 bases, with 14 bases sitting between them. CDR3 length equals 16 residues. CDR1 is SGHRS and CDR2 is YFSETQ in the germline V gene. The chain's CDR3 is CASSPRQKTSYNEQFF. The CDR3 DNA follows: TGCGCCAGCAGCCCTAGACAGAAAACCTCCTACAATGAGCAGTTCTTC.

V is TRBV3-1 and J is TRBJ1-4, with D uncertain. The CDR3 has 14 residues. V was pared by 0 bases and J by 7 bases, with 9 bases between. Germline loops: CDR1 LGHDT, CDR2 YNNKEL (reference sequence). Here the CDR3 reads CASSQDGTIEKLFF. The CDR3 bases are TGTGCCAGCAGCCAAGATGGCACAATTGAAAAACTGTTTTTT.

This clonotype was seen only a few times. The chain links TRBV7-3 to TRBJ2-7, with 8 bases aligning to TRBD2. The CDR3 runs 14 residues. Germline V CDR1 and CDR2: SGHTA, FQGTGA. Trimming took 2 bases from V and 5 from J; bases not matched to a gene: 5. This chain's CDR3 is CASSLQAGEDEQYF. DNA of the CDR3: TGTGCCAGCAGCTTACAAGCGGGAGAGGACGAGCAGTACTTC.

This clonotype was counted a single time. The rearrangement uses TRBV6-6 and TRBJ2-2; 8 bases line up with TRBD2. The germline V gene has CDR1 MNHNY and CDR2 SVGAGI (reference sequence). The J segment lost 1 base and the V segment lost 7 bases, leaving 14 bases of the junction unmatched. The CDR3 is made up of 18 amino acids. The CDR3 sequence is CASMGTRGILKNTGELFF. For the CDR3, the DNA is TGTGCCAGCATGGGGACTAGAGGGATTCTCAAGAACACCGGGGAGCTGTTTTTT.

This clonotype was seen only a few times. The chain links TRBV28 to TRBJ1-3; D not resolved. Germline V gene lookup returns CDR1 MDHEN and CDR2 SYDVKM. Between the trimmed V and J ends, which lost 1 base and 0 bases, there was a span of 13 bases. The CDR3 length is 17 residues. CDR3 residues: CASSLFYRKFSGNTIYF. The CDR3, as DNA: TGTGCCAGCAGTTTATTTTATAGGAAGTTCTCTGGAAACACCATATATTTT.

The chain couples TRBV9 to TRBJ1-1; 9 nucleotides agree with TRBD1. This CDR3 spans 16 amino acids. The germline gives CDR1 SGDLS, CDR2 YYNGEE. V shed 2 bases and J 1 base; nucleotides not matched to a gene: 6. The chain's CDR3 is CASSVEPGQGNTEAFF. In nucleotides, the CDR3 is TGTGCCAGCAGCGTGGAACCGGGACAGGGGAACACTGAAGCTTTCTTT.

The rearrangement uses TRBV27 and TRBJ2-1, with 11 nucleotides matching TRBD2. The J segment lost 4 bases and the V segment lost 5 bases, leaving 10 bases of the junction unmatched. The CDR3 is made up of 17 amino acids. The germline CDR1 and CDR2 sequences are MNHEY and SMNVEV (reference sequence). CDR3 bases: TGTGCCAGCAGTAGAAATTCCGGGACTAGCGGTTACAATGAGCAGTTCTTC. Translating gives CASSRNSGTSGYNEQFF.

This clonotype showed up just a few times. DNA for the CDR3: TGCAGTGCTAGAGGGTCGCTGGACACTGAGCAGTTCTTC. It translates to CSARGSLDTEQFF. The V call is TRBV20-1, the J call TRBJ2-1, with D perhaps TRBD1 (5 bases). Per germline, CDR1 DFQATT and CDR2 SNEGSKA (reference sequence). The V end was cut by 1 base, the J end by 9 bases, with 13 bases between. The CDR3 is 13 amino acids.

Comments on this clonotype: Being one base from a much bigger clone, this may be a read error. V gene TRBV27 combines with J gene TRBJ2-1, with TRBD2 as a possible D gene (6 bases). Germline V gene sequence: CDR1 MNHEY, CDR2 SMNVEV (reference sequence). The CDR3 has 16 residues. V was pared by 3 bases and J by 9 bases, with 21 bases between. The CDR3 reads CASSFIGFAGRGEQFF. DNA for the CDR3: TGTGCCAGCAGTTTTATTGGTTTCGCAGGGCGGGGTGAGCAGTTCTTC.

This clonotype came up many times. The chain employs TRBV7-4 and TRBJ2-5; 11 nucleotides agree with TRBD2. The CDR3 runs to 16 residues. Germline V gives CDR1 SGHVT, CDR2 SQSDAQ. Trimming cost V 3 bases and J 0 bases; bases outside gene matches: 3. The CDR3 DNA reads TGTGCCAGCAGCTTTTCTAGCGGGGGGTACCAAGAGACCCAGTACTTC. Translating it yields CASSFSSGGYQETQYF.

The CDR3 is CATRQAGAGEQYF. Written as DNA, the CDR3 is TGTGCCACCCGCCAGGCAGGGGCTGGCGAGCAGTACTTC. The rearrangement links TRBV24-1 to TRBJ2-7; D may be TRBD1 (6 bases). Trimming took off 9 bases at V and 6 bases at J, with 17 bases between the two ends. This CDR3 comprises 13 residues. In germline, CDR1 is KGHDR, CDR2 SFDVKD.

Comment on this clonotype: The conserved phenylalanine or tryptophan normally closing the CDR3 is absent here, so this likely arose from a read error. CDR3 bases: TGCAGTGCTGAGGGCGGGAGCTCCTACGAGCAGTACCTC. Encoded protein: CSAEGGSSYEQYL. The V gene is TRBV20-1, the J gene TRBJ2-7; 7 positions agree with TRBD2. The V gene end was trimmed by 5 bases and the J gene end by 0 bases; junction bases not matched to a gene: 4. The CDR3 is made up of 13 amino acids. The germline gives CDR1 DFQATT, CDR2 SNEGSKA (reference sequence).

Worth noting for this clonotype: The CDR3 does not close with the conserved phenylalanine or tryptophan, likely indicating a read error. The chain recombines TRBV20-1 with TRBJ2-7; unclear D gene. Germline V CDR1 and CDR2: DFQATT, SNEGSKA (reference sequence). The CDR3 sequence is 12 residues long. Trimming left V 2 bases short and J 1 base short, with 6 bases between. In DNA, the CDR3 is TGCAGTGCTAGACCGGTATCCTACGAGCAGTACCTC. Its translation is CSARPVSYEQYL.

This clonotype was recorded many times. The chain employs TRBV27 and TRBJ1-2; 9 nucleotides align to TRBD1. The trim removed 0 bases at V and 8 bases at J, leaving 7 bases unmatched. CDR1 is MNHEY, CDR2 SMNVEV, per germline (reference sequence). This CDR3 contains 15 residues. The DNA for the CDR3 is TGTGCCAGCAGTTTATCCCCCGACAGGGGGTGGGGCTACACCTTC. Translated, it gives CASSLSPDRGWGYTF.

CDR3 region: CASSQDPTTFLAKNIQYF. The CDR3 region has the DNA TGCGCCAGCAGCCAAGATCCCACAACCTTTCTGGCCAAAAACATTCAGTACTTC. This sequence joins TRBV4-3 and TRBJ2-4; no reliable D call. CDR3 size: 18 residues. The V gene lost 0 bases and the J gene lost 1 base, with 16 bases spanning the gap. CDR1 is LGHNA, CDR2 YSLEER, per germline.

This clonotype was found a few times. The gene calls are TRBV28 and TRBJ2-1, with 8 bases aligning to TRBD1. From germline, CDR1 is MDHEN and CDR2 SYDVKM. This CDR3 region has 16 residues. The V gene end was trimmed by 6 bases and the J gene end by 0 bases; junction bases not matched to a gene: 7. The chain's CDR3 is CASRRQGWDSYNEQFF. As DNA, the CDR3 is TGTGCCAGCAGACGACAGGGGTGGGACTCCTACAATGAGCAGTTCTTC.

This clonotype was recorded a few times. The chain couples TRBV5-1 to TRBJ1-1; D unclear. The CDR3 runs to 14 residues. V shed 0 bases and J shed 1 base, with 7 bases lying between them. Germline V gives CDR1 SGHRS, CDR2 YFSETQ. This chain's CDR3 is CASSLEQQNTEAFF. Here the CDR3 DNA reads TGCGCCAGCAGCTTGGAACAGCAGAACACTGAAGCTTTCTTT.

Comments on this clonotype: A read error is possible here, since a much larger clone lies one base away. The chain's CDR3 is CSAWTSSGNQHQHF. CDR3 in DNA: TGCAGTGCGTGGACGTCTTCGGGGAATCAGCACCAGCATTTT. V and J are TRBV20-1 and TRBJ1-5; no clear D gene. CDR1 DFQATT and CDR2 SNEGSKA come from the germline V gene (reference sequence). The CDR3 sequence is 14 residues long.

The CDR3 is CASSGNSGQGPYGYTF. CDR3 bases: TGCGCCAGCAGCGGGAACTCGGGACAGGGGCCCTATGGCTACACCTTC. The rearrangement links TRBV5-1 to TRBJ1-2, with 10 bases matching TRBD1. V lost 4 bases, J lost 4 bases, and 10 bases stayed unmatched. Germline loops: CDR1 SGHRS, CDR2 YFSETQ. The CDR3 covers 16 residues. The full variable domain, completed using reference TRBV5-1 and TRBJ1-2, is KAGVTQTPRYLIKTRGQQVTLSCSPISGHRSVSWYQQTPGQGLQFLFEYFSETQRNKGNFPGRFSGRQFSNSRSEMNVSTLELGDSALYLCASSGNSGQGPYGYTFGSGTRLTVV.

This chain connects TRBV28 to TRBJ1-3, with no clear D. CDR1 and CDR2 from the germline V gene are MDHEN and SYDVKM. Trimming cost V 4 bases and J 0 bases, with 13 bases left between them. The CDR3 totals 16 residues. The CDR3 sequence: CASSSPGLYSGNTIYF. For the CDR3, the DNA is TGTGCCAGCAGTTCCCCGGGGTTATACTCTGGAAACACCATATATTTT.

This clonotype appeared many times. The rearrangement joins TRBV7-8 to TRBJ2-1; weak D call: TRBD2 (6 bases). The germline V gene encodes CDR1 SGHVS and CDR2 FQNEAQ. This CDR3 is 15 amino acids long. The V end was cut by 6 bases, the J end by 9 bases, with 21 bases between. The CDR3 here is CASSLLGGSVGEQFF. The CDR3, as DNA: TGTGCCAGCAGTTTACTAGGAGGGTCGGTTGGTGAGCAGTTCTTC. The full variable domain, with the rest looked up from reference TRBV7-8 and TRBJ2-1, is GAGVSQSPRYKVAKRGQDVALRCDPISGHVSLFWYQQALGQGPEFLTYFQNEAQLDKSGLPSDRFFAERPEGSVSTLKIQRTQQEDSAVYLCASSLLGGSVGEQFFGPGTRLTVL.

This clonotype was counted ten times or more. This rearrangement joins TRBV20-1 to TRBJ1-5; possibly TRBD1 for D (6 bases). Germline V gene lookup returns CDR1 DFQATT and CDR2 SNEGSKA (reference sequence). The V gene lost 6 bases and the J gene lost 0 bases, with 12 bases spanning the gap. This CDR3 spans 14 amino acids. The CDR3 DNA reads as TGCAGTGCAATGGGACAAACTAGCAATCAGCCCCAGCATTTT. Its protein product is CSAMGQTSNQPQHF.